Sequencing of this T cell receptor beta chain was carried out in a study of T-cell reconstitution after alpha-beta-depleted transplantation in children. CDR1 is MNHNS, CDR2 SASEGT, per germline. The J segment lost 1 base and the V segment lost 7 bases, leaving 6 bases of the junction unmatched. The CDR3 runs to 14 residues. This clonotype was counted many times. A library of TCRbeta sequences, prepared with unique molecular identifiers, was generated. Via MiXCR, TCRdb re-called the PCR reads, giving one row per CDR3 protein. This sample carries 80,000 to 95,000 distinct CDR3 sequences, about 8% of them seen once, and the ten largest clones take approximately 6.6%.

The chain uses TRBV6-1 and TRBJ2-5, with 7 bases matching TRBD2. Sample: PBMCs from the stem cell graft donor, taken from the stem cell graft. The receptor was isolated from a human donor who donated a stem cell graft to a child with congenital amegakaryocytic thrombocytopenia. DNA of the CDR3: TGTGCCAGCACCCTCCCGGGGGGCCAAGAGACCCAGTACTTC. Amino acid sequence: CASTLPGGQETQYF.